The entry below gives a single TCR beta chain sequence along with its context. What it binds is not known. TCRdb's table, derived via immunoSEQ multiplex PCR, lists solely in-frame clones and lacks some. The sample includes 1,400,000 or so clones, 98% of them seen just once. These data originate in a study of shared clonotypes between healthy human individuals. The study, taken as a whole, reports: Expectations were that clonotype sharing among donors would be affected by sequencing depth. Memory subsets had estimated richness that was generally smaller than that of naive subsets.

Per germline, CDR1 ENHRY and CDR2 SYGVKD. V was pared by 4 bases and J by 6 bases, with 3 bases of the junction left unmatched. The CDR3 has 14 amino acids. Input material: naive CD4+ T cells sorted from blood. Subset indicated: CD45RA+ positively selected. This clonotype was sampled from a man between 25 and 39 years old in good health. The chain recombines TRBV10-3 with TRBJ1-3; TRBD1 aligns across 10 bases. The CDR3, as DNA: TGTGCCATCAGTGCCGGGACAGGGGCAAACACCATATATTTT. This codes for CAISAGTGANTIYF.